The 14 T cell receptor beta chains presented below share a single source sample, sequenced in a study of blood T cells in healthy people across ages. A J-beta primer mix and a sample-barcoded 5' primer were used in a second PCR of roughly 7 to 12 cycles. A single record per CDR3 protein comes from TCRdb applying MiXCR to the 5' RACE reads. The sample gives about 1.4 million distinct CDR3 sequences, around 59% of which show up once; 5.5% to 8% is in the top ten. Sequencing was done on a sample of blood. The receptors were sampled from a man in his late teens or twenties in good health.

The chain joins TRBV7-9 to TRBJ2-7; no clear D gene. The germline V gene encodes CDR1 SEHNR and CDR2 FQNEAQ (reference sequence). The ends were cut back, 4 bases at V and 1 base at J, with 14 bases in the middle. This CDR3 is built from 15 residues. In DNA form, the CDR3 reads TGTGCCAGCAGCTCATGGGCCCGGTTTTCCTACGAGCAGTACTTC. Its protein product is CASSSWARFSYEQYF.

The chain has TRBV4-1 and TRBJ2-7, with a tentative D call TRBD1 (5 bases). The end of the DNA aligns better with TRBJ2-5, so the J call may be wrong. This CDR3 contains 15 residues. Germline V gene sequence: CDR1 MGHRA, CDR2 YSYEKL. The chain's CDR3 is CASSRDSPGEETQYF. DNA for the CDR3: TGCGCCAGCAGCCGAGACAGCCCCGGCGAGGAGACCCAGTACTTC.

The chain carries TRBV20-1 and TRBJ2-7, with 12 bases matching TRBD2. The CDR3 runs 15 residues. Germline values: CDR1 DFQATT, CDR2 SNEGSKA (reference sequence). The V and J ends lost 3 bases and 2 bases, in that order; junction bases with no gene match: 5. The CDR3 protein is CSARTSGRPTYEQYF. CDR3 bases: TGCAGTGCTAGGACTAGCGGGAGACCCACCTACGAGCAGTACTTC.

The chain is built from TRBV2 and TRBJ1-2; D possibly corresponds to TRBD1 (5 bases). V lost 4 bases and J lost 5, with 20 bases in between. CDR1 SNHLY and CDR2 FYNNEI come from the germline V gene. The CDR3 has 16 amino acids. Here the CDR3 DNA reads TGTGCCAGCAGTGCAAGCAGGGAGGGGACTGGATATGGCTACACCTTC. It encodes CASSASREGTGYGYTF.

This clonotype has only one observation. The chain carries TRBV7-9 and TRBJ2-4; tentatively, D is TRBD2 (5 bases). With the DNA end fitting TRBJ2-7 better, the J assignment may be wrong. There are 15 residues in the CDR3. Germline V lookup: CDR1 SEHNR, CDR2 FQNEAQ (reference sequence). This CDR3 reads CASSPAETPGYEQYF. The CDR3 DNA is TGTGCCAGCAGCCCAGCGGAGACCCCGGGCTACGAGCAGTACTTC.

J is TRBJ2-5 and V is TRBV29-1; 12 bases map to TRBD2. The end of the DNA is better explained by TRBJ2-1, so the J call may be wrong. From germline, CDR1 is SQVTM and CDR2 ANQGSEA. CDR3 size: 15 residues. CDR3 amino acids: CSVEPSGRAQETQFF. CDR3 DNA sequence: TGCAGCGTTGAACCTAGCGGGAGGGCCCAAGAGACCCAGTTCTTC.

This clonotype was counted between two and nine times. This chain connects TRBV13 to TRBJ2-1; D unresolved. Germline V gene lookup returns CDR1 PRHDT and CDR2 FYEKMQ (reference sequence). V was trimmed by 6 bases and J by 9 bases, leaving 9 bases between them. The CDR3 length is 11 residues. The CDR3 is CASRSNGEQFF. CDR3 DNA: TGTGCCAGCAGGTCCAACGGTGAGCAGTTCTTC.

This clonotype occurred a few times. The chain is built from TRBV20-1 and TRBJ2-7; D is possibly TRBD1 (6 bases). V was pared by 6 bases and J by 3 bases, with 18 bases between. The CDR3 covers 14 residues. The germline V gene has CDR1 DFQATT and CDR2 SNEGSKA (reference sequence). The CDR3 DNA reads TGCAGTGCGCTGCCCCGGGACAACCACTACGAGCAGTACTTC. This encodes CSALPRDNHYEQYF.

The chain couples TRBV10-3 to TRBJ2-3; TRBD1 aligns across 7 bases. Germline-derived CDR1 and CDR2 are ENHRY and SYGVKD. The CDR3 has 14 amino acids. The V gene end was trimmed by 2 bases and the J gene end by 4 bases; junction bases not matched to a gene: 3. CDR3 nucleotide sequence: TGTGCCATCAGTGAGGACAGGGACGCAGATACGCAGTATTTT. The encoded protein is CAISEDRDADTQYF.

This sequence joins TRBV30 and TRBJ2-1; maybe TRBD1 (6 bases). Trimming pared 3 bases from V and 8 bases from J, leaving 11 bases between. CDR3 length: 12 residues. CDR1 is GTSNPN and CDR2 is SVGIG in the germline V gene (reference sequence). CDR3 protein: CAWSRGGHEQFF. The DNA for the CDR3 is TGTGCCTGGAGCAGAGGGGGTCATGAGCAGTTCTTC. The whole variable domain, remainder taken from reference TRBV30 and TRBJ2-1, is SQTIHQWPATLVQPVGSPLSLECTVEGTSNPNLYWYRQAAGRGLQLLFYSVGIGQISSEVPQNLSASRPQDRQFILSSKKLLLSDSGFYLCAWSRGGHEQFFGPGTRLTVL.

A few counts support this clonotype. The chain employs TRBV29-1 and TRBJ2-7, with 7 bases identical to TRBD2. CDR3 length: 13 amino acids. CDR1 and CDR2 (germline): SQVTM, ANQGSEA. The V gene end was trimmed by 4 bases and the J gene end by 3 bases; junction bases not matched to a gene: 6. This chain's CDR3 is CSVVSERDYEQYF. DNA for the CDR3: TGCAGCGTTGTATCGGAGCGGGACTACGAGCAGTACTTC.

The rearrangement uses TRBV2 and TRBJ2-2; no firm D call. CDR1 is SNHLY and CDR2 is FYNNEI in the germline V gene. The CDR3 spans 13 residues. Trimming took off 7 bases at V and 1 base at J, with 7 bases between the two ends. CDR3 in amino acids: CASNPLNTGELFF. The CDR3 bases are TGTGCCAGCAACCCGCTGAACACCGGGGAGCTGTTTTTT.

V and J are TRBV4-2 and TRBJ2-5; perhaps D is TRBD1 or TRBD2 (5 bases each). The DNA matches TRBJ2-7 better at its end, which makes the J call doubtful. The CDR3 has 12 amino acids. The germline CDR1 and CDR2 sequences are LGHNA and YNFKEQ. CDR3 coding DNA: TGTGCCAGCAGTCCGACGGGGCACGAGCAGTACTTC. It translates to CASSPTGHEQYF.

This clonotype came up once. One junction end does not reproduce the germline sequence, and a read error may be involved. V gene TRBV4-2 combines with J gene TRBJ2-7; the D is unclear. CDR1 is LGHNA, CDR2 YNFKEQ, per germline. The CDR3 spans 14 residues. In DNA, the CDR3 is TGTGCCAGCAGCAGATCGGACGGTTCCTGCGAGCAGTACTTC. Amino acids: CASSRSDGSCEQYF.